A selection of T cell receptor beta chains follows, all from one sample in a study of OX40 agonist ivuxolimab in advanced cancers. Clones were read by immunoSEQ multiplex PCR, and TCRdb kept only the in-frame ones, dropping some. The sample contains around 63,000 clones, approximately 80% of which appear only once. The sample in question was CD4+ or CD8+ T cells sorted from blood, obtained in a trial of the OX40 agonist ivuxolimab. These receptors were taken from an adult with an advanced solid tumor such as melanoma, head and neck, liver or kidney cancer. Each CDR3 is given with its conserved first and last residue. A D gene is named only where the DNA matches it firmly. The listing skips clone size in some rows; elsewhere it reads once, few, many or a size class.

cdr3_aa cdr3_nt j_call clone_size d_call v_call
CASSYGGAVYETQYF TGTGCCAGCAGTTACGGTGGCGCCGTTTATGAGACCCAGTACTTC TRBJ2-5 . . TRBV6-5
CASSSGTSGGAKETQYF TGTGCCAGCAGCTCCGGGACTAGCGGGGGGGCCAAGGAGACCCAGTACTTC TRBJ2-5 . TRBD2 TRBV7-9
CASSLEGASYNEQFF TGCGCCAGCAGCTTGGAGGGTGCTAGCTACAATGAGCAGTTCTTC TRBJ2-1 . . TRBV5-1
CASSAPVATNEKLFF TGTGCCAGCAGCGCCCCGGTTGCAACTAATGAAAAACTGTTTTTT TRBJ1-4 . . TRBV6-1
CASRDRGRQPQHF TGTGCCAGCAGAGACAGGGGGCGTCAGCCCCAGCATTTT TRBJ1-5 . TRBD1 TRBV2
CASSYSVGRGSTEAFF TGTGCCAGCAGTTACTCAGTCGGCAGGGGTAGCACTGAAGCTTTCTTT TRBJ1-1 few . TRBV6-5
CASSSPLQNPNTEAFF TGTGCCAGTAGTAGTCCCCTCCAGAACCCGAACACTGAAGCTTTCTTT TRBJ1-1 . . TRBV19
CASSIIGQGADQYF TGTGCCAGCAGCATCATCGGACAGGGGGCAGACCAGTACTTC TRBJ2-5 . TRBD1 TRBV7-2
CASSFGTSGRAHEQFF TGTGCCAGCAGCTTTGGGACTAGCGGGAGGGCCCATGAGCAGTTCTTC TRBJ2-1 . TRBD2 TRBV13
CASSDWEKLFF TGTGCCAGCAGTGATTGGGAAAAACTGTTTTTT TRBJ1-4 . . TRBV2
CASSQGGIGNEKLFF TGTGCCAGCAGCCAAGGGGGCATCGGTAACGAAAAACTGTTTTTT TRBJ1-4 . . TRBV14
CASPATLSGFDTEAFF TGTGCCAGCCCCGCAACCCTCTCCGGCTTTGACACTGAAGCTTTCTTT TRBJ1-1 . . TRBV6-6
CASSEVVLAGGADTQYF TGTGCCAGCAGTGAAGTGGTCCTAGCGGGAGGGGCAGATACGCAGTATTTT TRBJ2-3 . TRBD2 TRBV2